The clone carrying this T cell receptor beta chain was recorded a few times. What it binds is not known. This CDR3 comprises 15 residues. V was clipped by 6 bases and J by 1 base, with 13 bases between them. Germline V gene data show CDR1 as MNHNS and CDR2 as SASEGT. The data derive from a study of identical twins. Findings and caveats of the study: Researchers caution that invariant MAIT and iNKT cells could partly confound zero-insertion analyses. Conclusions came from cross-sectional statistical analysis, not from following the same donors.

Each CDR3 protein gets one entry after TCRdb re-called the 5' RACE reads with MiXCR. Of roughly 720,000 distinct CDR3 sequences detected, roughly 20% appear once; the ten largest clones hold about an eighth. This sample was shared with a second study, whose subject was T cells expressing NK-cell markers. That study reports: One of the eight sequenced donors was seronegative, whereas the other seven were HCMV-seropositive.

The sequenced sample consisted of PBMCs. The V and J genes are TRBV6-1 and TRBJ1-5, with D unclear. This TCR came from a woman aged 18-29 years in good health. In nucleotides, the CDR3 is TGTGCCAGCAGCCTCCCTCACAGAAGCAATCAGCCCCAGCATTTT. It encodes CASSLPHRSNQPQHF.